The source of this T cell receptor beta chain is a study of blood T cell repertoires in COVID-19 (TCRdb year 2020). About the study as a whole: The collaborator samples originated in the United States, Italy and Spain and spanned the acute and convalescent phases of COVID-19. Where available, HLA class I and class II types were taken from metadata supplied by the sample provider and were not determined by assay-based typing. The material from the prospective study consisted of cDNA or gDNA derived from T cells, B-cell-depleted T cells, or PBMCs. The repertoires were released in a freely available public database meant as a resource for research on the immune response to SARS-CoV-2. Nearly every sample came with metadata listing a de-identified subject ID, COVID-19 status, age in years and sex. Subjects who had been exposed to COVID-19, were actively infected with it, or had recovered from it provided the deeply sampled blood TCRbeta repertoires that made up the dataset. Samples were obtained from the ongoing ImmuneRACE study (first 160 participants) and from 950 to 1,500 subjects provided by 6 global collaborators.

What the work shows at the level of the full study, not this receptor alone: The amount of clinical and demographic metadata varied by source and participant and was provided uncurated.

CDR1 and CDR2 (GTSNPN, SVGIG) derive from the germline V gene (reference sequence). Counted from cysteine to phenylalanine, this CDR3 has 17 amino acids. Only the CDR3 DNA is retained, 51 bases long and in frame from the first base. Cut back by 2 bases and 0 bases, the V and J ends lie 18 bases apart. Participants in the prospective study were aged 18 to 89 years, lived in 24 United States geographic areas, and enrolled through a virtual design. In the prospective study, participants were assigned to cohorts based on the clinical history participants reported in a screening survey and a study questionnaire. Recovered participants in ImmuneRACE Cohort 3 were defined by two consecutive negative NP/OP PCR tests, clearance by a healthcare professional, or resolution of symptoms. Mobile phlebotomists in the prospective study collected whole blood, serum and a nasopharyngeal or oropharyngeal swab from every participant. Over an approximately 2-month period, participants in the prospective study had the option of providing additional blood draws and questionnaires. Before DNA extraction, blood samples from the prospective study were shipped at room temperature or frozen.

Of note for this clone: Its recognized antigen is unknown. Within one base of it there is no much larger clone, and no base qualities were kept.

TCRbeta CDR3 regions were amplified from genomic DNA by means of the immunoSEQ Assay, a bias-controlled multiplex PCR. Regarding the original processing steps: Within the assay, amplification of reference gene primers was used to estimate how many nucleated cells each sample contained. To quantify the absolute abundance of each unique TCRbeta CDR3 rearrangement, sequence reads were collapsed and filtered. For each sample, productive Simpson clonality was calculated as the square root of Simpson's diversity index across productive rearrangements. TCRdb holds this immuneACCESS table with in-frame rearrangements only. Some clones are missing; in checked studies, unresolved V genes explain under half, and the rest has no known cause. Clone size and the V and J calls come from that table; the DNA yielded D and trimming. This sample is represented by 450,000 to 500,000 clones; roughly 87% of them were singletons. The ten top clones hold roughly 0.7% of the sample.

This TCR was sampled from a woman under 30 who had recovered from COVID-19. Sequencing input: PBMCs or T cells enriched from blood (not recorded which). This chain is built from TRBV30 and TRBJ2-3, and TRBD1 may be the D gene, going by 5 matching bases. The CDR3 in this case is CAWSWGWGRASTDTQYF. The nucleotide sequence reads TGTGCCTGGAGTTGGGGTTGGGGCCGTGCTAGCACAGATACGCAGTATTTT.